This T cell receptor beta chain was captured by sequencing in a study of blood T cell repertoires in COVID-19. At the level of the study: Acute and convalescent COVID-19 samples came from the United States, Italy and Spain. Sources were T cells, B-cell-depleted T cells, or PBMCs; the material itself was cDNA or gDNA.

As originally analysed: Estimation of nucleated cell counts relied on the amplification of reference gene primers. The method was immunoSEQ multiplex PCR; TCRdb's version includes in-frame clones alone and lacks a portion of them. For V, J and clone size, that table is used; D and trimming come from the DNA. The sample has approximately 76,000 clones, about 90% seen once. Sequenced input: peripheral blood. The clonotype comes from a human donor in a cohort sampled during active COVID-19.

CDR3: CASSDRDASEKLFF. For the CDR3, the DNA is TGTGCCAGCTCGGACAGGGATGCGAGTGAAAAACTGTTTTTT. The J gene is TRBJ1-4, the V gene TRBV18; 8 bases agree with TRBD1. The CDR3 covers 14 residues. The germline CDR1 and CDR2 sequences are KGHSH and LQKENI. The trim removed 6 bases at V and 7 bases at J, leaving 7 bases unmatched.